A selection of T cell receptor beta chains follows, all from one sample in a study of shared clonotypes between healthy human individuals. TCRdb keeps only in-frame clones here, not all; method: immunoSEQ multiplex PCR. The sample has over 1.5 million clones; around 98% are singletons. The sequenced material came from naive CD4+ T cells sorted from blood. The receptors were sampled from a man aged 25 to 40 in good health. CDR3s include the opening cysteine and the closing phenylalanine or tryptophan. Fields, in order: J gene, V gene, D gene, CDR3 DNA, CDR3 protein. D genes are given only for firm matches.

J: TRBJ1-2; V: TRBV5-6; D: TRBD1; DNA: TGTGCCAGCAGCTTAGGCAGGGGGCCCTATGGCTACACCTTC; CDR3: CASSLGRGPYGYTF
J: TRBJ2-2; V: TRBV7-9; D: NA; DNA: TGTGCCAGCAGCAAGAACAGCGGGTTAAACACCGGGGAGCTGTTTTTT; CDR3: CASSKNSGLNTGELFF
J: TRBJ2-7; V: TRBV18; D: NA; DNA: TGTGCCAGCTCACTTCAGCCGTACGAGCAGTACTTC; CDR3: CASSLQPYEQYF
J: TRBJ2-1; V: TRBV29-1; D: NA; DNA: TGCAGCGCCGGAAGGACTTTACCGCCGAATGAGCAGTTCTTC; CDR3: CSAGRTLPPNEQFF
J: TRBJ2-7; V: TRBV11-3; D: TRBD1; DNA: TGTGCCAGCAGCTTGGGCGGGACAGGGCCTCACGAGCAGTACTTC; CDR3: CASSLGGTGPHEQYF
J: TRBJ2-7; V: TRBV15; D: NA; DNA: TGTGCCACCAGCACAGGGAGCTCCTACGAGCAGTACTTC; CDR3: CATSTGSSYEQYF
J: TRBJ2-7; V: TRBV27; D: TRBD1; DNA: TGTGCCAGCAGTCCAATGGGACAGAGATCCTACGAGCAGTACTTC; CDR3: CASSPMGQRSYEQYF
J: TRBJ1-4; V: TRBV7-9; D: NA; DNA: TGTGCCAGCAGCTTAGCGCTGAGGACAGCAACTAATGAAAAACTGTTTTTT; CDR3: CASSLALRTATNEKLFF
J: TRBJ2-1; V: TRBV18; D: NA; DNA: TGTGCCAGCTCATTCCGGGCCCTTGAGCAGTTCTTC; CDR3: CASSFRALEQFF
J: TRBJ1-5; V: TRBV6-1; D: NA; DNA: TGTGCCAGCAGTGAATTTGCGGTAGGCAATCAGCCCCAGCATTTT; CDR3: CASSEFAVGNQPQHF
J: TRBJ2-5; V: TRBV29-1; D: NA; DNA: TGCAGCGTTGAAGATACCGGTCGTCAAGAGACCCAGTACTTC; CDR3: CSVEDTGRQETQYF
J: TRBJ1-5; V: TRBV19; D: NA; DNA: TGTGCCAGTAGTCTCGGACAGAGCCCTTTTGGAAACAATCAGCCCCAGCATTTT; CDR3: CASSLGQSPFGNNQPQHF
J: TRBJ2-6; V: TRBV11-2; D: NA; DNA: TGTGCCAGCAGCTCACCCCCTGGGGCCAACGTCCTGACTTTC; CDR3: CASSSPPGANVLTF
J: TRBJ2-3; V: TRBV7-3; D: NA; DNA: TGTGCCAGCAGCTTCCGGGACGGATCCACAGATACGCAGTATTTT; CDR3: CASSFRDGSTDTQYF
J: TRBJ2-7; V: TRBV2; D: TRBD2; DNA: TGTGCCAGCAGCACCAAGACTAGCGGCCGTTACGAGCAGTACTTC; CDR3: CASSTKTSGRYEQYF
J: TRBJ2-5; V: TRBV6-6; D: NA; DNA: TGTGCCAGCAGTTACCTAGAGACCCAGTACTTC; CDR3: CASSYLETQYF
J: TRBJ2-5; V: TRBV7-2; D: NA; DNA: TGTGCCAGCAGCTTAGCGATGCCGGGGACCCAAGAGACCCAGTACTTC; CDR3: CASSLAMPGTQETQYF
J: TRBJ1-3; V: TRBV27; D: NA; DNA: TGTGCCAGCAGTTCCCTGGGGAGCCTGGAAAACACCATATATTTT; CDR3: CASSSLGSLENTIYF
J: TRBJ2-7; V: TRBV28; D: TRBD1; DNA: TGTGCCAGCAAGGGGGCTGGGACAGGGTCCCACGAGCAGTACTTC; CDR3: CASKGAGTGSHEQYF
J: TRBJ2-3; V: TRBV30; D: TRBD1; DNA: TGTGCCTGGGGGAGAGGGGGCGTGAGGGCAGATACGCAGTATTTT; CDR3: CAWGRGGVRADTQYF